The clone carrying this T cell receptor beta chain was detected a few times. Losses at the gene ends were 3 bases for V and 0 bases for J; bases not matched to a gene: 4. Per the germline V gene, CDR1 is SGHRS and CDR2 is YFSETQ. The CDR3 sequence is 15 residues long. The data belong to a study of T-cell reconstitution after alpha-beta-depleted transplantation in children. Unique molecular identifiers were incorporated during preparation of the TCRbeta library. TCRdb recomputed calls from the PCR reads with MiXCR, one row per CDR3 protein. The sample records around 200,000 distinct CDR3 sequences, about 9.5% being singletons.

The rearrangement links TRBV5-1 to TRBJ1-1; 8 positions match TRBD1. This TCR was recovered from a human donor who donated a stem cell graft to a child with acute lymphoblastic leukemia. The sample in question was PBMCs from the stem cell graft donor, obtained from the stem cell graft. The DNA for the CDR3 is TGCGCCAGCAGCTCCGCGACAGGGGTGAACACTGAAGCTTTCTTT. It translates to CASSSATGVNTEAFF.